This T cell receptor beta chain comes out of a study of blood T cell repertoires in COVID-19. Whole-study context: Collection of acute and convalescent COVID-19 samples took place in the United States, Italy and Spain. T cells, B-cell-depleted T cells, or PBMCs supplied cDNA or gDNA.

The assay was immunoSEQ multiplex PCR, and TCRdb's table has in-frame clones only and misses some. The sample shows 300,000 to 400,000 clones, roughly 87% of them seen only once. The count of this clone is one. Other nucleotide sequences in the sample specify the same CDR3. This CDR3 spans 13 amino acids. Trimming at V came to 1 base and at J to 4 bases, leaving 0 bases not matched to a gene. Germline CDR1 SGHTA, CDR2 FQGNSA. Donors were grouped by their self-reported clinical history. What the recovered Cohort 3 donors had was two negative PCRs, clearance, or symptom resolution. The sequenced sample consisted of PBMCs or T cells enriched from blood (not recorded which). The clonotype was recovered from a woman aged 25-40 years who had recovered from COVID-19. V is TRBV7-2 and J is TRBJ1-2; 7 bases match TRBD1. CDR3 nucleotides: TGTGCCAGCAGCTTAGGACAGGGCTATGGCTACACCTTC. Protein: CASSLGQGYGYTF.